The T cell receptor (beta chain) under discussion was sequenced for a study of blood T cell repertoires in COVID-19. Background on the study: Donors in the United States, Italy and Spain gave samples during acute or convalescent COVID-19.

Data came from immunoSEQ multiplex PCR; TCRdb stores just in-frame clones and leaves some out. The table lists 150,000 to 200,000 clones, approximately 78% of them singletons. Trimming took 3 bases from V and 3 from J, leaving 14 bases between them. Germline CDR1 is SGHTA and CDR2 is FQGNSA. This CDR3 comprises 15 residues. The source is a human donor in a cohort sampled during active COVID-19. The sequenced material came from peripheral blood. The chain uses TRBV7-2 and TRBJ1-1; maybe TRBD1 (6 bases). The CDR3 bases are TGTGCCAGCAGCTTCCCGGGACATGGGGACACTGAAGCTTTCTTT. It translates to CASSFPGHGDTEAFF.